One and the same sample provided the 18 T cell receptor beta chains below, sequenced in a study of shared clonotypes between healthy human individuals. Method: immunoSEQ multiplex PCR; TCRdb's copy keeps in-frame clones and lacks some. The sample contains about 1,800,000 clones, over 85% of which appear only once. Naive CD8 cells lacked CD45RO, underwent positive selection for CCR7 and left out terminally differentiated effector memory CD45RA+ cells. The source material was naive CD8+ T cells sorted from blood. All receptors derive from a man between 18 and 35 years old in good health.

The gene calls are TRBV2 and TRBJ2-7; 7 nucleotides align to TRBD2. The V segment lost 4 bases and the J segment 0 bases; nucleotides outside the gene matches: 3. Germline CDR1 is SNHLY and CDR2 is FYNNEI. The CDR3 covers 14 residues. The chain's CDR3 is CASSGRDYSYEQYF. As DNA, the CDR3 is TGTGCCAGCAGTGGCCGGGACTACTCCTACGAGCAGTACTTC.

The CDR3 loop is CASSQGAYEQYF. CDR3 coding DNA: TGTGCCAGCAGCCAGGGGGCCTACGAGCAGTACTTC. The gene calls are TRBV4-2 and TRBJ2-7; either TRBD1 or TRBD2 may supply D (5 bases each). V lost 3 bases, J lost 2 bases, and 5 bases lay in between. This CDR3 is built from 12 residues. Germline V gene data show CDR1 as LGHNA and CDR2 as YNFKEQ.

The chain employs TRBV28 and TRBJ2-7; D is uncertain. V dropped 3 bases and J dropped 3 bases, with 12 bases sitting between them. CDR3 size: 14 residues. The germline gives CDR1 MDHEN, CDR2 SYDVKM. CDR3 residues: CASSFGKNGYEQYF. In DNA form, the CDR3 reads TGTGCCAGCAGTTTTGGAAAGAACGGCTACGAGCAGTACTTC. Using reference TRBV28 and TRBJ2-7 for the parts outside the CDR3, the full variable domain is DVKVTQSSRYLVKRTGEKVFLECVQDMDHENMFWYRQDPGLGLRLIYFSYDVKMKEKGDIPEGYSVSREKKERFSLILESASTNQTSMYLCASSFGKNGYEQYFGPGTRLTVT.

This sequence joins TRBV13 and TRBJ2-1; 8 positions match TRBD2. The CDR3 runs to 12 residues. V lost 5 bases to trimming and J lost 10 bases; unmatched junction nucleotides: 4. Looked up from germline, CDR1 is PRHDT and CDR2 is FYEKMQ (reference sequence). CDR3 in DNA: TGTGCCAGCAGCATTAGACTAGCGGAGCAGTTCTTC. It specifies CASSIRLAEQFF. The complete variable domain, with remaining parts taken from reference TRBV13 and TRBJ2-1, reads AAGVIQSPRHLIKEKRETATLKCYPIPRHDTVYWYQQGPGQDPQFLISFYEKMQSDKGSIPDRFSAQQFSDYHSELNMSSLELGDSALYFCASSIRLAEQFFGPGTRLTVL.

Only one count was recorded for this clone. This chain links TRBV27 with TRBJ2-7, with 8 bases lining up with TRBD2. The ends lost 2 bases at V and 1 base at J; junction bases unmatched: 10. The CDR3 spans 17 residues. Per the germline V gene, CDR1 is MNHEY and CDR2 is SMNVEV (reference sequence). The CDR3 nucleotides read TGTGCCAGCAGTTTAGGGTCCCCCAGCGGGGGATCCTACGAGCAGTACTTC. As protein: CASSLGSPSGGSYEQYF.

For the CDR3, the DNA is TGTGCCAGCAGCTCCACAGGGTCAACTAATGAAAAACTGTTTTTT. Its translation: CASSSTGSTNEKLFF. The J gene is TRBJ1-4, the V gene TRBV13, with a possible D match to TRBD1 (6 bases). The CDR3 is 15 amino acids. CDR1 and CDR2 from the germline V gene are PRHDT and FYEKMQ (reference sequence). V was cut by 4 bases and J by 0 bases, with 9 bases left in between. The full variable domain, with the rest looked up from reference TRBV13 and TRBJ1-4, is AAGVIQSPRHLIKEKRETATLKCYPIPRHDTVYWYQQGPGQDPQFLISFYEKMQSDKGSIPDRFSAQQFSDYHSELNMSSLELGDSALYFCASSSTGSTNEKLFFGSGTQLSVL.

This chain joins TRBV4-1 and TRBJ2-2, with unresolved D. Germline loops: CDR1 MGHRA, CDR2 YSYEKL. Trimming took off 0 bases at V and 5 bases at J, with 7 bases between the two ends. This CDR3 has 14 amino acids. The CDR3: CASSQDSRTGELFF. The CDR3 DNA reads TGCGCCAGCAGCCAAGACTCGCGGACCGGGGAGCTGTTTTTT.

V usage is TRBV29-1 and J usage is TRBJ2-3; D might be TRBD2 (6 bases). The CDR3 runs 13 residues. V gave up 4 bases and J gave up 3 bases, with 11 bases separating them. Germline CDR1 is SQVTM and CDR2 is ANQGSEA. The CDR3, as DNA: TGCAGCGTTGGGCTAGCGAGGACAGATACGCAGTATTTT. It codes for CSVGLARTDTQYF.

The chain uses TRBV15 and TRBJ2-5; D assignment may be TRBD1 or TRBD2 (5 bases each). The CDR3 sequence is 13 residues long. Germline CDR1 reads LNHNV; CDR2 reads YYDKDF (reference sequence). Trimming took off 1 base at V and 6 bases at J, with 9 bases between the two ends. The CDR3 protein is CATSRGGEQTQYF. The DNA for the CDR3 is TGTGCCACCAGCAGAGGAGGGGAACAGACCCAGTACTTC.

This rearrangement joins TRBV9 to TRBJ2-5, with D perhaps matching TRBD1 (7 bases). CDR3 length: 16 residues. The V gene lost 4 bases and the J gene lost 1 base, with 17 bases spanning the gap. Germline CDR1 and CDR2: SGDLS and YYNGEE. The CDR3 region is CASSIEGAGPQETQYF. The CDR3 DNA is TGTGCCAGCAGCATCGAGGGGGCGGGGCCCCAAGAGACCCAGTACTTC. Complete variable domain (other parts from reference TRBV9 and TRBJ2-5): DSGVTQTPKHLITATGQRVTLRCSPRSGDLSVYWYQQSLDQGLQFLIQYYNGEERAKGNILERFSAQQFPDLHSELNLSSLELGDSALYFCASSIEGAGPQETQYFGPGTRLLVL.

This rearrangement joins TRBV13 to TRBJ2-3; TRBD2 matches at 9 bases. Germline-derived CDR1 and CDR2 are PRHDT and FYEKMQ (reference sequence). Losses at the gene ends were 3 bases for V and 0 bases for J; bases not matched to a gene: 7. The CDR3 runs to 17 residues. The CDR3 region is CASSFGSGGASTDTQYF. The CDR3 DNA follows: TGTGCCAGCAGCTTCGGTAGCGGGGGAGCTAGCACAGATACGCAGTATTTT.

A single count supports this clone. The rearrangement joins TRBV6-5 to TRBJ2-2; perhaps TRBD2 as D (5 bases). The CDR3 has 15 residues. Germline CDR1 and CDR2: MNHEY and SVGAGI. CDR3: CGTGVFRGPIGELFF. The CDR3 region has the DNA TGTGGGACCGGGGTTTTCCGAGGCCCGATCGGGGAGCTGTTTTTT.

CDR3 protein: CASSVVGGPYGYTF. The CDR3 DNA reads as TGTGCCAGCAGCGTAGTTGGAGGGCCCTATGGCTACACCTTC. V usage is TRBV9 and J usage is TRBJ1-2; no definite D call. Trimming removed 0 bases at V and 4 bases at J, with 10 bases between. The CDR3 runs to 14 residues. Germline CDR1 SGDLS, CDR2 YYNGEE. The full variable domain, rest sourced from reference TRBV9 and TRBJ1-2, is DSGVTQTPKHLITATGQRVTLRCSPRSGDLSVYWYQQSLDQGLQFLIQYYNGEERAKGNILERFSAQQFPDLHSELNLSSLELGDSALYFCASSVVGGPYGYTFGSGTRLTVV.

Remarks on this clone: The sample carries other DNA sequences with the same CDR3. V is TRBV11-2 and J is TRBJ1-1; tentative D call: TRBD1 (5 bases). Germline assignment: CDR1 SGHAT and CDR2 FQNNGV. V shed 6 bases and J shed 7 bases, with 12 bases lying between them. There are 12 residues in the CDR3. This chain's CDR3 is CASSLGAIEAFF. DNA for the CDR3: TGTGCCAGCAGTCTAGGGGCGATTGAAGCTTTCTTT.

The V call is TRBV29-1, the J call TRBJ2-7; a possible D gene is TRBD1 (5 bases). V was pared by 7 bases and J by 1 base, with 11 bases between. CDR3 size: 12 residues. In germline, CDR1 is SQVTM, CDR2 ANQGSEA. The CDR3 sequence is CSALGESYEQYF. In DNA, the CDR3 is TGCAGCGCCCTAGGGGAATCCTACGAGCAGTACTTC.

The chain has TRBV6-6 and TRBJ2-5, with D perhaps TRBD2 (7 bases). With 5 bases removed from V and 5 bases from J, the gap between germline ends came to 15 bases. The V gene's germline CDR1 is MNHNY and CDR2 SVGAGI (reference sequence). The CDR3 sequence is 14 residues long. The CDR3 loop is CASSNRGGEETQYF. As DNA, the CDR3 is TGTGCCAGCAGTAATAGGGGGGGTGAGGAGACCCAGTACTTC.

The chain's CDR3 is CASSLASGSLANEQFF. In nucleotides, the CDR3 is TGCGCCAGCAGCCTAGCGAGCGGGAGCTTGGCCAATGAGCAGTTCTTC. V is TRBV5-1 and J is TRBJ2-1, with 8 nucleotides matching TRBD2. After removal of 4 bases from V and 6 bases from J, the junction contained 12 bases not matched to a gene. In germline, CDR1 is SGHRS, CDR2 YFSETQ. CDR3 length equals 16 residues.

This clone was recorded once. The gene calls are TRBV7-2 and TRBJ1-2; D possibly corresponds to TRBD1 (5 bases). The CDR3 length is 13 residues. V lost 1 base and J 4 bases, leaving 7 bases between the germline ends. Germline values: CDR1 SGHTA, CDR2 FQGNSA. The CDR3 here is CASSLGGSYGYTF. CDR3 sequence (DNA): TGTGCCAGCAGCTTAGGGGGGTCCTATGGCTACACCTTC.